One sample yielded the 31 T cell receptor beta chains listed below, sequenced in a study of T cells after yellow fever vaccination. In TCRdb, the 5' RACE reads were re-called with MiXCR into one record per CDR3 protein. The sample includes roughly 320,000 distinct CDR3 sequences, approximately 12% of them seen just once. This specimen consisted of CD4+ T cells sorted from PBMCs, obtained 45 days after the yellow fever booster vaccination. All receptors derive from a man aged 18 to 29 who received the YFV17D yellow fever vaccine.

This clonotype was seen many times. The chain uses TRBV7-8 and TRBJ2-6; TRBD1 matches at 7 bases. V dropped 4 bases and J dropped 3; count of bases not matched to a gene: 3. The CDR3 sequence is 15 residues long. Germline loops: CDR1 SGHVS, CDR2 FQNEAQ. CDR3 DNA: TGTGCCAGCAGCTACAGGGGACGTGGGGCCAACGTCCTGACTTTC. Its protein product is CASSYRGRGANVLTF.

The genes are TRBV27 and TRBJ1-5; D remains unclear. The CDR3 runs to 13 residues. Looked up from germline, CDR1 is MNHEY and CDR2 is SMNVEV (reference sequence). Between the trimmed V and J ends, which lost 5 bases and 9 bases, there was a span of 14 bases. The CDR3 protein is CASSPTGGRPQHF. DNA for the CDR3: TGTGCCAGCAGTCCGACCGGCGGGCGGCCCCAGCATTTT.

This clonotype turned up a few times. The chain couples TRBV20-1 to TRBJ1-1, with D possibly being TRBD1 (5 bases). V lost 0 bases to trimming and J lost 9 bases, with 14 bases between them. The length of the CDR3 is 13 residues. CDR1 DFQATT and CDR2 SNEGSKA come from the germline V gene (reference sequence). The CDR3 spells CSARDWGRQKAFF. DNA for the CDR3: TGCAGTGCTAGAGACTGGGGACGCCAGAAAGCTTTCTTT.

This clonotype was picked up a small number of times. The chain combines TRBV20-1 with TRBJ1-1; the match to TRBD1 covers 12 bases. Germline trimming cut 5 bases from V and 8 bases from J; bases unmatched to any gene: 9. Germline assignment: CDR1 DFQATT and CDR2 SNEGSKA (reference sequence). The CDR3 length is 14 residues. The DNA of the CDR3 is TGCAGTGCTGCAATCCCGGGACAGGGGGCAGAAGCTTTCTTT. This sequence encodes CSAAIPGQGAEAFF.

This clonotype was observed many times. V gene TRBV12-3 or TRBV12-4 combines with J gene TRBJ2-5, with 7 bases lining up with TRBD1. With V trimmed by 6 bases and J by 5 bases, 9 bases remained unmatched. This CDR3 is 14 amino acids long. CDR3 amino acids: CASRRDRASETQYF. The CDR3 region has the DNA TGTGCCAGCAGACGAGACAGGGCCTCCGAGACCCAGTACTTC.

CDR3 bases: TGTGCCAGCAGCCAGTTAGTAGGGGAGACCCAGTACTTC. This translates into CASSQLVGETQYF. The gene calls are TRBV14 and TRBJ2-5; D gene unclear. Trimming pared 3 bases from V and 5 bases from J, leaving 10 bases between. The CDR3 extends over 13 amino acids. From germline, CDR1 is SGHDN and CDR2 FVKESK.

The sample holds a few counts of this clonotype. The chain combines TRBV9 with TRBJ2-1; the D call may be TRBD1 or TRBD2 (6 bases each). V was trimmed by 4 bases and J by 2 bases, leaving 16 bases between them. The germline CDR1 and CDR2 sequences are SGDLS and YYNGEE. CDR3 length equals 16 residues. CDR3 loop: CASSIVRGAPYNEQFF. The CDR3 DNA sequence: TGTGCCAGCAGCATCGTTAGGGGGGCTCCCTACAATGAGCAGTTCTTC.

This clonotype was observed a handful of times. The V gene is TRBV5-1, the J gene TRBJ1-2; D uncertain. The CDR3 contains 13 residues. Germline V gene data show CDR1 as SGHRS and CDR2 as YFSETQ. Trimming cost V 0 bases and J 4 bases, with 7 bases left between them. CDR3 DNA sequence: TGCGCCAGCAGCTTGGCCCAGGCCTATGGCTACACCTTC. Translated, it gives CASSLAQAYGYTF.

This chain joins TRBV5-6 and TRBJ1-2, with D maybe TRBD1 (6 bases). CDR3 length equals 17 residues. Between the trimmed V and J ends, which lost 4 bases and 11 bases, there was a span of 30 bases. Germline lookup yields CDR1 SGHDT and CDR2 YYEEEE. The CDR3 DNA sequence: TGTGCCAGCAGCCTAGGACAGCCTCAACCCCTATTTTTGAGATACACCTTC. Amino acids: CASSLGQPQPLFLRYTF.

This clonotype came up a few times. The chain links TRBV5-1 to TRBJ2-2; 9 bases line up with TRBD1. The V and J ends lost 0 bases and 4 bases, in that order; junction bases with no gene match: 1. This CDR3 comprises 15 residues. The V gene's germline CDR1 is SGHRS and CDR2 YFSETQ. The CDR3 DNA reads TGCGCCAGCAGCTTGGGACAGGGGGTCACCGGGGAGCTGTTTTTT. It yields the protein CASSLGQGVTGELFF.

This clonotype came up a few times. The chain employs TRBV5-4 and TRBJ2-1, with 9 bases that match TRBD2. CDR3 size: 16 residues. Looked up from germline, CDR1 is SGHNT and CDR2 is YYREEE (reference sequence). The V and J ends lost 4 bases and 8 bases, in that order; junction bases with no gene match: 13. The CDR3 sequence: CASSTGALAGVDEQFF. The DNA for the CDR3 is TGTGCCAGCAGCACCGGAGCACTAGCGGGTGTCGATGAGCAGTTCTTC.

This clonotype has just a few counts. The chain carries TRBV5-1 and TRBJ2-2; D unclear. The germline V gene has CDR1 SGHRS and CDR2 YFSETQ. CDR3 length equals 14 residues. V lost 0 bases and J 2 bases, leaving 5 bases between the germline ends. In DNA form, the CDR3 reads TGCGCCAGCAGCTTGGCCCAAAACACCGGGGAGCTGTTTTTT. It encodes CASSLAQNTGELFF.

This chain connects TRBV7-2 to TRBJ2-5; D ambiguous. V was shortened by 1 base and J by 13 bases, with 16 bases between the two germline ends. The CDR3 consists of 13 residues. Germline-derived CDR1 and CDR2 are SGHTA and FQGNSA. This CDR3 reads CASSLDVTSRRYF. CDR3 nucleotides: TGTGCCAGCAGCTTAGATGTAACGTCCAGGCGGTACTTC.

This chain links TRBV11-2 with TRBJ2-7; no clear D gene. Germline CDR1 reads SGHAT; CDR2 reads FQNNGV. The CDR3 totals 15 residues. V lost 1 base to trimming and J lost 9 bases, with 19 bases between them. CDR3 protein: CASSLASLGSGWQYF. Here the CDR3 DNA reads TGTGCCAGCAGCTTAGCCTCCCTTGGGTCAGGATGGCAGTACTTC.

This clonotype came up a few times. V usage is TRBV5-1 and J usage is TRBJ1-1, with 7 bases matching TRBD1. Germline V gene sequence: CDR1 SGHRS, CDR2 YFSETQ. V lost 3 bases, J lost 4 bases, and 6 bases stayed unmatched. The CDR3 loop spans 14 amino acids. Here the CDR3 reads CASSWNRGGTEAFF. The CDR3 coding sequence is TGCGCCAGCAGCTGGAACAGGGGAGGCACTGAAGCTTTCTTT.

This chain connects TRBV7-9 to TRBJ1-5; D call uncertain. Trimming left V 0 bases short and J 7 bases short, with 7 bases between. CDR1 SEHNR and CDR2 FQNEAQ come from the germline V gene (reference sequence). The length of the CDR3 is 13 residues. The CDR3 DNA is TGTGCCAGCAGCTTAGCGCCCGGGCAGCCCCAGCATTTT. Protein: CASSLAPGQPQHF.

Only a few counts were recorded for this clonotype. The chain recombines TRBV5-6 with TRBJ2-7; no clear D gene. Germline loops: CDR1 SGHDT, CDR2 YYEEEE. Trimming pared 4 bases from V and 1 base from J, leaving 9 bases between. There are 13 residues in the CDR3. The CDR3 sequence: CASSADRSYEQYV. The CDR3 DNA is TGTGCCAGCAGCGCGGACCGATCCTACGAGCAGTACGTC.

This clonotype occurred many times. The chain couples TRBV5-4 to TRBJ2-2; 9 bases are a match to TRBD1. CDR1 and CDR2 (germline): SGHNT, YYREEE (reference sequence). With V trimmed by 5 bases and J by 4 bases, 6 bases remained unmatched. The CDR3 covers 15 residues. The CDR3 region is CASSSDRGGTGELFF. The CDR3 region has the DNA TGTGCCAGCAGTTCGGACAGGGGTGGCACCGGGGAGCTGTTTTTT.

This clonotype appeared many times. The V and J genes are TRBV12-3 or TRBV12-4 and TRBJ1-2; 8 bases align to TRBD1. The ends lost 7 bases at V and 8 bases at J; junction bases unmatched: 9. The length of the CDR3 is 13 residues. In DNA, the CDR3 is TGTGCCAGCAATTCCGGACAGGGACGCGGCTACACCTTC. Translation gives CASNSGQGRGYTF.

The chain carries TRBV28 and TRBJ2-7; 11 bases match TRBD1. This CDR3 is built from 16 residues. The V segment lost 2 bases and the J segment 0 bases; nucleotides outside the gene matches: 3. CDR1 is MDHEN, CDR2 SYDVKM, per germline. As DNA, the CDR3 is TGTGCCAGCAGTTTACTCGGGACAGGGGGCTCCTACGAGCAGTACTTC. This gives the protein CASSLLGTGGSYEQYF.

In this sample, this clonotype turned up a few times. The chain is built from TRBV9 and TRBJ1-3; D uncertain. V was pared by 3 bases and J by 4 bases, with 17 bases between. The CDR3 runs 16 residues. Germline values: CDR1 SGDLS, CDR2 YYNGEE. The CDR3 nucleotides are TGTGCCAGCAGCGCTATAGCCCTCGGTGGAGGAAACACCATATATTTT. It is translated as CASSAIALGGGNTIYF.

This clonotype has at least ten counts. This CDR3 is CSAIPGQGNTEAFF. CDR3 in DNA: TGCAGCGCCATCCCGGGACAGGGGAACACTGAAGCTTTCTTT. The gene calls are TRBV29-1 and TRBJ1-1; TRBD1 matches at 9 bases. This CDR3 has 14 amino acids. Germline V gene data show CDR1 as SQVTM and CDR2 as ANQGSEA. V shed 7 bases, J shed 1 base, and the junction held 7 bases outside the gene matches.

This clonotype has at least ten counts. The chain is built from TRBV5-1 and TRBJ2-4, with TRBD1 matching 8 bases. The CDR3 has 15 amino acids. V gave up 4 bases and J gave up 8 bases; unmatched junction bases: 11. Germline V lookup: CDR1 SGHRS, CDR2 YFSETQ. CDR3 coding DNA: TGCGCCAGCAGCCGGTCCGGCCACAGGGGGGACATTCAGTACTTC. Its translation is CASSRSGHRGDIQYF. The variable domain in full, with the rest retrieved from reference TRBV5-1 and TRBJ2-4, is KAGVTQTPRYLIKTRGQQVTLSCSPISGHRSVSWYQQTPGQGLQFLFEYFSETQRNKGNFPGRFSGRQFSNSRSEMNVSTLELGDSALYLCASSRSGHRGDIQYFGAGTRLSVL.

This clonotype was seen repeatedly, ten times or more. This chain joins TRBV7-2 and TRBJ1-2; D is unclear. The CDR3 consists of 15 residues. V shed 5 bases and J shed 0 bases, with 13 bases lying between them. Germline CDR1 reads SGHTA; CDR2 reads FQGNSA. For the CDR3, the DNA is TGTGCCAGCAGCCCCGGTGGTGGAGCTAACTATGGCTACACCTTC. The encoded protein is CASSPGGGANYGYTF. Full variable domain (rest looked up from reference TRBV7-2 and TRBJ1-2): GAGVSQSPSNKVTEKGKDVELRCDPISGHTALYWYRQSLGQGLEFLIYFQGNSAPDKSGLPSDRFSAERTGGSVSTLTIQRTQQEDSAVYLCASSPGGGANYGYTFGSGTRLTVV.

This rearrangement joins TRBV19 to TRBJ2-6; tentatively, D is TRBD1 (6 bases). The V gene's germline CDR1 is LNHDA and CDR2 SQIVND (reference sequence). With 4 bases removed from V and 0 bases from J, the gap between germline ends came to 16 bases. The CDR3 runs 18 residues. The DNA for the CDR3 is TGTGCCAGTAGTAGCCTGGGACACCTTTCCTCTGGGGCCAACGTCCTGACTTTC. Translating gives CASSSLGHLSSGANVLTF.

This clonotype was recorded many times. The DNA for the CDR3 is TGTGCCAGCTCACCACAGCGGGGGGATGACAATGAGCAGTTCTTC. Translating it yields CASSPQRGDDNEQFF. This sequence joins TRBV18 and TRBJ2-1; TRBD2 agrees at 9 bases. J was trimmed by 5 bases and V by 1 base; bases with no gene match: 3. CDR1 is KGHSH, CDR2 LQKENI, per germline. This CDR3 is built from 15 residues.

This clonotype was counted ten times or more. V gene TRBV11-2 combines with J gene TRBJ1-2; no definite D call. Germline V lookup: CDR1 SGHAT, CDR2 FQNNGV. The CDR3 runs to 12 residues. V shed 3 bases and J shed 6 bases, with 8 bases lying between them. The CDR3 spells CASSLMVDGYTF. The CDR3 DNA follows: TGTGCCAGCAGCTTGATGGTGGATGGCTACACCTTC. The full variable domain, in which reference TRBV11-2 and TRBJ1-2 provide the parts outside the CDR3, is EAGVAQSPRYKIIEKRQSVAFWCNPISGHATLYWYQQILGQGPKLLIQFQNNGVVDDSQLPKDRFSAERLKGVDSTLKIQPAKLEDSAVYLCASSLMVDGYTFGSGTRLTVV.

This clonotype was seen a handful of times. CDR3 nucleotide sequence: TGCGCCAGCAGCTTGTCCAGTAATGAAAAACTGTTTTTT. This sequence encodes CASSLSSNEKLFF. The chain employs TRBV5-1 and TRBJ1-4; unclear D gene. There are 13 residues in the CDR3. V lost 1 base and J lost 4, with 5 bases in between. Germline-derived CDR1 and CDR2 are SGHRS and YFSETQ.

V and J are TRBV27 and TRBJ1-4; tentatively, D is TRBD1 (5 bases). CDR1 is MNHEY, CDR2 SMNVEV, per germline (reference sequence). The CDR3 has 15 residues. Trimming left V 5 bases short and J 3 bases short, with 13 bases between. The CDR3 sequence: CASSPRRGSNEKLFF. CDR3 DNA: TGTGCCAGCAGTCCCCGCCGGGGCTCTAATGAAAAACTGTTTTTT. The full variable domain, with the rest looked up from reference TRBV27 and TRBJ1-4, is EAQVTQNPRYLITVTGKKLTVTCSQNMNHEYMSWYRQDPGLGLRQIYYSMNVEVTDKGDVPEGYKVSRKEKRNFPLILESPSPNQTSLYFCASSPRRGSNEKLFFGSGTQLSVL.

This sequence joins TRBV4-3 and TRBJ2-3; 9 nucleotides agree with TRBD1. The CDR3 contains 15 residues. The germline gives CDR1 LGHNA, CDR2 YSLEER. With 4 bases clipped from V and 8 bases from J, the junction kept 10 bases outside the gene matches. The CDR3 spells CASSPGQGSRGTQYF. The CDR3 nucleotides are TGCGCCAGCAGCCCGGGACAGGGAAGCCGGGGTACGCAGTATTTT.

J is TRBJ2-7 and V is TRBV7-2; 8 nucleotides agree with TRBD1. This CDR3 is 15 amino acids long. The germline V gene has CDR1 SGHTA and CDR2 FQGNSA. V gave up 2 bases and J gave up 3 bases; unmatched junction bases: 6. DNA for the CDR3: TGTGCCAGCAGCTTACTAGGACAGGGCCTCTACGAGCAGTACTTC. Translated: CASSLLGQGLYEQYF.